This TCR beta chain was sequenced in a study of blood T cell repertoires in COVID-19. Study background: Both acute and convalescent COVID-19 samples were obtained from the United States, Italy and Spain. From T cells, B-cell-depleted T cells, or PBMCs came the material, which was cDNA or gDNA.

TCRdb's copy holds only in-frame clones and misses some; the assay was immunoSEQ multiplex PCR. Among about 52,000 clones, approximately 80% were seen once, and the ten largest hold about 7%. The clonotype was recovered from a man between 65 and 85 years old with active COVID-19. Sequenced material: peripheral blood.

CDR3 residues: CASKPGSNYGYTF. In nucleotides, the CDR3 is TGTGCCAGCAAACCGGGGTCTAACTATGGCTACACCTTC. This sequence joins TRBV5-8 and TRBJ1-2; unclear D gene. V lost 6 bases, J lost 0 bases, and 9 bases lay in between. Germline V lookup: CDR1 SGHTS, CDR2 YDEGEE. CDR3 length: 13 amino acids. The variable domain in full, completed from reference TRBV5-8 and TRBJ1-2, reads EAGVTQSPTHLIKTRGQQATLRCSPISGHTSVYWYQQALGLGLQFLLWYDEGEERNRGNFPPRFSGRQFPNYSSELNVNALELEDSALYLCASKPGSNYGYTFGSGTRLTVV.